This TCR beta chain was profiled in a study of T cell changes during pregnancy in multiple sclerosis. With respect to this clone: The identical CDR3 is also encoded by other nucleotide sequences in the sample.

Germline CDR1 LNHNV, CDR2 YYDKDF (reference sequence). CDR3 length: 12 residues. Trimming took off 6 bases at V and 6 bases at J, with 12 bases between the two ends. Clones were sequenced by immunoSEQ multiplex PCR, and TCRdb holds only the in-frame ones, with some missing. In the table there are about 98,000 clones, 92% of which are singletons. Specimen: peripheral blood, collected after pregnancy. This sequence originates from a female donor in good health, enrolled as a control in a pregnancy study. This chain joins TRBV15 and TRBJ2-7, with TRBD1 as a possible D gene (5 bases). CDR3 sequence: CATSRSGFEQYF. CDR3 nucleotides: TGTGCCACCAGTAGATCAGGGTTCGAGCAGTACTTC. Based on the CDR3 plus reference TRBV15 and TRBJ2-7, the full variable domain is DAMVIQNPRYQVTQFGKPVTLSCSQTLNHNVMYWYQQKSSQAPKLLFHYYDKDFNNEADTPDNFQSRRPNTSFCFLDIRSPGLGDTAMYLCATSRSGFEQYFGPGTRLTVT.